The clone carrying this T cell receptor beta chain showed up just a few times. Its antigen is undetermined. The TCR beta cDNA libraries carried unique molecular identifiers. MiXCR, applied by TCRdb to the PCR reads, yields one record per CDR3 protein. The table has about 820,000 distinct CDR3 sequences, roughly 58% seen once. CDR3 length: 13 amino acids. Per the germline V gene, CDR1 is LGHNA and CDR2 is YNFKEQ. The data originate from a study of post-analysis software for immune sequencing data. Overall study results and limits: Higher frequency in patients than in controls was seen for several TRBV segments, with TRBV5-6, TRBV5-1 and TRBV20-1 among them. There was significantly lower normalized Chao1 diversity in multiple sclerosis patients than in controls. Samples made in the same batch grouped tightly together by F measure.

The sequencing input was blood. V is TRBV4-2 and J is TRBJ2-5; a weak D match, TRBD1 (6 bases). The closer fit of TRBJ2-7 to the DNA end suggests the J call may be wrong. The receptor's source is a girl aged 5 to 17 with multiple sclerosis. The chain's CDR3 is CASSHRKGDEQYF. CDR3 sequence (DNA): TGTGCCAGCAGCCATAGGAAGGGGGACGAGCAGTACTTC.